This is a list of T cell receptor beta chains from one sample in a study of T-cell reconstitution after alpha-beta-depleted transplantation in children. TCRdb ran MiXCR on the PCR reads and lists one entry per CDR3 protein. The sample contains approximately 240,000 distinct CDR3 sequences, approximately 9.8% of which appear only once. Sequenced here: PBMCs from the stem cell graft donor, sampled from the stem cell graft. These TCRs come from a human donor who donated a stem cell graft to a child with SCID. The CDR3 runs from the conserved cysteine through the conserved F or W. Fields, in order: clone size, V gene, D gene, J gene, CDR3 protein, CDR3 DNA. A D gene is named only where the DNA matches it firmly. For some rows the clone size is stated as once, few or many, or as a class when expanded; others skip it.

>many|TRBV20-1|TRBD1|TRBJ1-5
CSAGTGEVQPQHF
TGCAGTGCTGGGACAGGGGAAGTTCAGCCCCAGCATTTT
>few|TRBV7-3|TRBD2|TRBJ2-1
CASSLAGGGLDEQFF
TGTGCCAGCAGCTTAGCCGGGGGGGGGTTGGATGAGCAGTTCTTC
>many|TRBV7-2|-|TRBJ2-1
CASSLYDNEQFF
TGTGCCAGCAGCCTCTACGACAATGAGCAGTTCTTC
>few|TRBV6-4|TRBD2|TRBJ2-1
CASSDSSGGANEQFF
TGTGCCAGCAGTGACTCTAGCGGGGGGGCCAATGAGCAGTTCTTC
>few|TRBV7-2|-|TRBJ2-4
CASSRTGGLIAKNIQYF
TGTGCCAGCAGCCGGACTGGGGGCTTAATAGCCAAAAACATTCAGTACTTC
>many|TRBV7-8|-|TRBJ2-5
CASSLGTGPGKTQYF
TGTGCCAGCAGCTTAGGGACGGGGCCCGGCAAGACCCAGTACTTC
>many|TRBV20-1|TRBD1|TRBJ2-7
CSPRDRLYEQYF
TGCAGCCCCCGGGACAGGCTCTACGAGCAGTACTTC
>few|TRBV18|-|TRBJ1-4
CASSLKGTNEKLFF
TGTGCCAGCTCACTTAAGGGAACTAATGAAAAACTGTTTTTT
>many|TRBV29-1|-|TRBJ1-1
CSVVRREGQSQNTEAFF
TGCAGCGTTGTAAGAAGGGAAGGGCAGTCCCAGAACACTGAAGCTTTCTTT
>few|TRBV20-1|TRBD2|TRBJ2-1
CSARDSGGESYAEQFF
TGCAGTGCTAGGGATAGCGGGGGGGAGTCGTACGCTGAGCAGTTCTTC
>many|TRBV5-1|TRBD1|TRBJ2-1
CASSLQTGAVNEQFF
TGCGCCAGCAGCTTGCAGACAGGGGCTGTCAATGAGCAGTTCTTC
>many|TRBV15|TRBD1|TRBJ2-1
CATSRSRGTNYNEQFF
TGTGCCACCAGCAGGAGCAGGGGGACGAACTACAATGAGCAGTTCTTC
>few|TRBV6-1|-|TRBJ1-3
CASTELSGNTIYF
TGTGCCAGCACAGAGCTCTCTGGAAACACCATATATTTT
>many|TRBV6-1|TRBD2|TRBJ2-1
CASSRNSGGPYNEQFF
TGTGCCAGCAGTAGAAATAGCGGGGGGCCGTACAATGAGCAGTTCTTC
>many|TRBV29-1|-|TRBJ2-2
CSVSSDGSGELFF
TGCAGCGTTTCCAGCGACGGGTCCGGGGAGCTGTTTTTT
>few|TRBV18|-|TRBJ1-5
CASSPPGGHSNQPQHF
TGTGCCAGCTCACCACCCGGGGGGCATAGCAATCAGCCCCAGCATTTT
>few|TRBV27|-|TRBJ1-2
CASSLSWGLNYGYTF
TGTGCCAGCAGTTTATCGTGGGGCCTCAACTATGGCTACACCTTC
>many|TRBV19|TRBD2|TRBJ2-2
CASSLLAGGPNTGELFF
TGTGCCAGTAGCCTACTAGCGGGGGGCCCGAACACCGGGGAGCTGTTTTTT
>many|TRBV20-1|TRBD2|TRBJ2-7
CSAGELAGDYEQYF
TGCAGTGCTGGGGAACTAGCGGGAGACTACGAGCAGTACTTC
>many|TRBV7-9|-|TRBJ2-1
CASSGGEQFF
TGTGCCAGCAGCGGGGGTGAGCAGTTCTTC
>many|TRBV7-2|-|TRBJ1-4
CASSIRGFSEKLFF
TGTGCCAGCAGCATTCGGGGCTTTTCGGAAAAACTGTTTTTT
>many|TRBV5-6|-|TRBJ2-3
CASSRVVGTDTQYF
TGTGCCAGCAGCAGGGTTGTTGGCACAGATACGCAGTATTTT
>many|TRBV18|-|TRBJ1-1
CASSPQGGRTTEAFF
TGTGCCAGCTCACCACAGGGAGGGAGGACCACTGAAGCTTTCTTT
>many|TRBV20-1|TRBD1|TRBJ2-2
CSAKDNRGTRDTGELFF
TGCAGTGCTAAAGATAACAGGGGAACCAGAGACACCGGGGAGCTGTTTTTT
>-|TRBV5-1|-|TRBJ1-1
CASSLERGRGTEAFF
TGCGCCAGCAGCTTGGAACGGGGAAGGGGCACTGAAGCTTTCTTT
>many|TRBV12-3/TRBV12-4|TRBD1|TRBJ1-6
CASRTGSTYNSPLHF
TGTGCCAGCAGGACAGGGAGTACCTATAATTCACCCCTCCACTTT
>-|TRBV20-1|-|TRBJ2-7
CSANRDDSYDQYF
TGCAGTGCTAACCGGGACGACTCCTACGACCAGTACTTC
>few|TRBV29-1|TRBD2|TRBJ2-1
CSVIGAGGNLGDEQFF
TGCAGCGTTATAGGGGCGGGGGGCAACCTCGGGGATGAGCAGTTCTTC
>many|TRBV18|-|TRBJ2-1
CASSPVLGGYNEQFF
TGTGCCAGCTCACCAGTGTTGGGGGGATACAATGAGCAGTTCTTC
>-|TRBV19|-|TRBJ1-1
CASSSRLTEAFF
TGTGCCAGTAGTAGTAGGTTGACTGAAGCTTTCTTT
>many|TRBV10-3|TRBD1|TRBJ1-1
CAISGQGPHTEAFF
TGTGCCATCAGTGGACAGGGGCCCCACACTGAAGCTTTCTTT
>many|TRBV6-5|-|TRBJ2-5
CASSPARGWGETQYF
TGTGCCAGCAGCCCCGCCAGGGGTTGGGGAGAGACCCAGTACTTC
>-|TRBV5-1|TRBD1|TRBJ2-7
CASSLAPGGKYEQYF
TGCGCCAGCAGCTTGGCGCCAGGGGGCAAGTACGAGCAGTACTTC
>few|TRBV18|TRBD1|TRBJ2-2
CASSLLGTGFTGELFF
TGTGCCAGCTCACTACTCGGGACAGGGTTCACCGGGGAGCTGTTTTTT
>-|TRBV28|-|TRBJ2-3
CASSPITLRDNTDTQYF
TGTGCCAGCAGTCCAATAACCCTAAGGGACAACACAGATACGCAGTATTTT
>-|TRBV5-1|TRBD2|TRBJ2-1
CASSATGTSGFYNEQFF
TGCGCCAGCAGCGCTACCGGGACTAGCGGTTTCTACAATGAGCAGTTCTTC
>many|TRBV20-1|TRBD1|TRBJ1-2
CSAPKGASLYYGYTF
TGCAGTGCCCCGAAGGGGGCCTCGCTATACTATGGCTACACCTTC
>many|TRBV5-1|TRBD1|TRBJ1-1
CASSPGTENTEAFF
TGCGCCAGCAGCCCCGGGACAGAGAACACTGAAGCTTTCTTT
>-|TRBV27|-|TRBJ2-3
CASSLARDQMADTQYF
TGTGCCAGCAGTTTAGCCCGGGACCAAATGGCAGATACGCAGTATTTT
>many|TRBV10-3|TRBD1|TRBJ1-4
CAISESHGTGASNEKLFF
TGTGCCATCAGTGAAAGTCACGGGACAGGGGCGTCCAATGAAAAACTGTTTTTT
>many|TRBV29-1|TRBD1|TRBJ2-5
CSVFPFGTGGSKNQETQYF
TGCAGCGTTTTTCCTTTCGGGACAGGGGGCTCAAAAAACCAAGAGACCCAGTACTTC
>-|TRBV14|-|TRBJ1-5
CASSLVSGGQPQRF
TGTGCCAGCAGCCTAGTCTCCGGGGGGCAGCCCCAGCGTTTT
>many|TRBV20-1|-|TRBJ1-1
CSASRATEAFF
TGCAGTGCTAGCAGGGCCACTGAAGCTTTCTTT
>many|TRBV6-5|-|TRBJ1-1
CASSYREGMNTEAFF
TGTGCCAGCAGTTACAGGGAGGGCATGAACACTGAAGCTTTCTTT
>-|TRBV18|TRBD1|TRBJ1-2
CASSPGRGRDYGYTF
TGTGCCAGCTCACCAGGAAGGGGGCGAGACTATGGCTACACCTTC
>many|TRBV4-3|-|TRBJ1-2
CASSQETGSGYTF
TGCGCCAGCAGCCAAGAAACAGGGAGCGGCTACACCTTC
>many|TRBV5-1|-|TRBJ2-2
CASSLEYQGPNTGELFF
TGCGCCAGCAGCTTGGAGTATCAGGGTCCGAACACCGGGGAGCTGTTTTTT
>many|TRBV5-1|-|TRBJ1-1
CASSFADRTMNTEAFF
TGCGCCAGCAGCTTTGCCGACAGGACCATGAACACTGAAGCTTTCTTT
>many|TRBV19|-|TRBJ2-7
CASSSGQPTYEQYF
TGTGCCAGTAGTTCGGGCCAGCCTACCTACGAGCAGTACTTC
>few|TRBV20-1|-|TRBJ1-1
CSARVGTWNTEAFF
TGCAGTGCTAGGGTCGGGACGTGGAACACTGAAGCTTTCTTT
>-|TRBV28|-|TRBJ1-1
CASRGGGATSMNTEAFF
TGTGCCAGCAGAGGGGGAGGCGCTACCAGCATGAACACTGAAGCTTTCTTT
>-|TRBV5-1|TRBD2|TRBJ2-2
CASSQLAGPNTGELFF
TGCGCCAGCAGCCAATTAGCGGGTCCAAACACCGGGGAGCTGTTTTTT
>many|TRBV5-1|-|TRBJ1-4
CASSRGPENEKLFF
TGCGCCAGCAGCCGGGGACCGGAGAATGAAAAACTGTTTTTT
>-|TRBV7-9|TRBD2|TRBJ2-3
CASSSPTSGVDADTQYF
TGTGCCAGCAGCTCCCCGACTAGCGGGGTCGACGCAGATACGCAGTATTTT
>many|TRBV12-3/TRBV12-4|-|TRBJ2-7
CASSLKVLGRGGYEQYF
TGTGCCAGCAGTTTAAAGGTCCTCGGCAGGGGAGGCTACGAGCAGTACTTC